These 17 T cell receptor beta chains were all obtained from the same sample, sequenced in a study of blood T cells in healthy people across ages. Next came a second PCR, run for roughly 6 to 11 cycles, which used a sample-barcoded 5' primer along with a J-beta primer mix. MiXCR, run by TCRdb on the 5' RACE reads, gives a single entry per CDR3 protein. The repertoire holds 730,000 or so distinct CDR3 sequences, 43% seen once, with 20% to 25% in the top ten. Input material: blood. Receptor source: a woman aged 55-70 years in good health.

The gene calls are TRBV2 and TRBJ2-3; 7 bases are a match to TRBD1. The germline CDR1 and CDR2 sequences are SNHLY and FYNNEI. CDR3 length: 14 residues. Trimming at V came to 6 bases and at J to 4 bases, leaving 7 bases not matched to a gene. CDR3 loop: CASRVQGVSDTQYF. As DNA, the CDR3 is TGTGCCAGCAGGGTCCAGGGGGTCTCAGATACGCAGTATTTT. The full variable domain, in which reference TRBV2 and TRBJ2-3 provide the parts outside the CDR3, is EPEVTQTPSHQVTQMGQEVILRCVPISNHLYFYWYRQILGQKVEFLVSFYNNEISEKSEIFDDQFSVERPDGSNFTLKIRSTKLEDSAMYFCASRVQGVSDTQYFGPGTRLTVL.

The V gene is TRBV3-1, the J gene TRBJ2-7, with 8 bases that match TRBD2. The CDR3 is 15 amino acids. Germline V gives CDR1 LGHDT, CDR2 YNNKEL (reference sequence). Trimming took 4 bases from V and 3 from J; bases not matched to a gene: 8. The CDR3 coding sequence is TGTGCCAGCAGCCCTATGGCCAGCGGGGGCTACGAGCAGTACTTC. Its protein product is CASSPMASGGYEQYF.

This clonotype showed up just a few times. The chain carries TRBV7-2 and TRBJ2-1; unclear D gene. Between the trimmed V and J ends, which lost 1 base and 13 bases, there was a span of 11 bases. Germline CDR1 SGHTA, CDR2 FQGNSA. This CDR3 comprises 12 residues. CDR3 residues: CASSLDMTRQFF. The DNA for the CDR3 is TGTGCCAGCAGCTTAGATATGACCCGTCAGTTCTTC.

This clonotype was detected ten times or more. The chain combines TRBV20-1 with TRBJ2-3; TRBD1 agrees at 9 bases. The CDR3 spans 16 residues. CDR1 is DFQATT and CDR2 is SNEGSKA in the germline V gene (reference sequence). The junction had 15 bases not matched to a gene; V was cut back by 6 bases and J by 5 bases. The CDR3 spells CSASSPGQGPIDTQYF. In DNA, the CDR3 is TGCAGTGCCTCATCTCCGGGACAGGGTCCCATAGATACGCAGTATTTT.

The rearrangement joins TRBV6-2 or TRBV6-3 to TRBJ2-1; D is possibly TRBD2 (6 bases). Germline V gene data show CDR1 as MNHEY and CDR2 as SVGEGT. Deletions cut 7 bases from V and 3 bases from J, with 13 bases between. The CDR3 runs to 14 residues. The CDR3 bases are TGTGCCAGCAATCGGCTAGCGAACTACAATGAGCAGTTCTTC. The encoded protein is CASNRLANYNEQFF.

This chain links TRBV5-1 with TRBJ2-1; TRBD2 matches at 15 bases. The CDR3 runs 19 residues. In germline, CDR1 is SGHRS, CDR2 YFSETQ. Losses at the gene ends were 2 bases for V and 2 bases for J; bases not matched to a gene: 8. The CDR3 reads CASSFMGLAGGTTYNEQFF. The DNA for the CDR3 is TGCGCCAGCAGCTTTATGGGACTAGCGGGGGGCACTACCTACAATGAGCAGTTCTTC.

Comment on this clonotype: At one of its ends the junction is not consistent with the germline gene, which may arise from a read error. J is TRBJ2-7 and V is TRBV12-3 or TRBV12-4; the D is unclear. The CDR3 loop spans 11 amino acids. The CDR3 region is CVSSLDYEQYF. The CDR3 coding sequence is TGTGTCAGCAGTTTGGATTACGAGCAGTACTTC.

This chain connects TRBV7-9 to TRBJ1-5, with D tentatively TRBD1 (6 bases). This CDR3 is built from 17 residues. CDR1 and CDR2 (germline): SEHNR, FQNEAQ (reference sequence). V was trimmed by 0 bases and J by 0 bases, leaving 12 bases between them. CDR3 sequence: CASSLASGADSNQPQHF. CDR3 in DNA: TGTGCCAGCAGCTTAGCGTCGGGGGCCGATAGCAATCAGCCCCAGCATTTT.

The chain links TRBV12-3 or TRBV12-4 to TRBJ2-5, with D perhaps matching TRBD1 (6 bases). The J call may be mistaken, given a closer DNA end match to TRBJ2-7. The CDR3 contains 14 residues. CDR3 sequence (DNA): TGTGCCAGCAGCCCGTCACCACAGGGTTACGAGCAGTACTTC. Translating it yields CASSPSPQGYEQYF.

The rearrangement links TRBV12-3 or TRBV12-4 to TRBJ2-1; a possible D gene is TRBD1 (5 bases). The CDR3 runs to 15 residues. V dropped 4 bases and J dropped 2 bases, with 12 bases sitting between them. CDR3 DNA sequence: TGTGCCAGCAGTTACTCAGCAGGGCCCTACAATGAGCAGTTCTTC. The encoded protein is CASSYSAGPYNEQFF.

This clonotype has ten or more counts. The rearrangement links TRBV12-3 or TRBV12-4 to TRBJ2-5; 8 bases agree with TRBD2. The last part of the DNA fits TRBJ2-7 better; the J call may be wrong. There are 15 residues in the CDR3. CDR3 DNA: TGTGCCAGCAGTTTTTTCTCCGGGACTAGGGGCGAGCAGTACTTC. It translates to CASSFFSGTRGEQYF.

The sample holds a few counts of this clonotype. V usage is TRBV9 and J usage is TRBJ1-2, with D hard to call. Trimming removed 4 bases at V and 4 bases at J, with 8 bases between. The length of the CDR3 is 12 residues. Germline CDR1 and CDR2: SGDLS and YYNGEE. The CDR3 nucleotides are TGTGCCAGCAGCAGGCCCTCCTATGGCTACACCTTC. The encoded protein is CASSRPSYGYTF.

The chain couples TRBV27 to TRBJ2-7; D is unresolved. This CDR3 has 13 residues. CDR1 and CDR2 (germline): MNHEY, SMNVEV (reference sequence). The V end was cut by 6 bases, the J end by 3 bases, with 12 bases between. The CDR3 region is CASRNIRDYEQYF. DNA for the CDR3: TGTGCCAGCAGGAACATCCGAGACTACGAGCAGTACTTC.

This clonotype came up once. The CDR3 reads CSAIVPGGNTEAFF. CDR3 coding DNA: TGCAGTGCTATAGTCCCCGGAGGGAACACTGAAGCTTTCTTT. This sequence joins TRBV20-1 and TRBJ1-1; D remains unclear. The germline gives CDR1 DFQATT, CDR2 SNEGSKA (reference sequence). The V end was cut by 4 bases, the J end by 1 base, with 13 bases between. The CDR3 is 14 residues long.

This clonotype was observed many times. The chain couples TRBV20-1 to TRBJ2-5; TRBD2 agrees at 11 bases. Trimming removed 2 bases from V and 3 bases from J; junction bases left unmatched: 5. The CDR3 has 15 residues. CDR1 is DFQATT and CDR2 is SNEGSKA in the germline V gene (reference sequence). The CDR3 here is CSARPMTSGKETQYF. The CDR3 DNA follows: TGCAGTGCTAGACCAATGACTAGCGGGAAAGAGACCCAGTACTTC.

This chain joins TRBV2 and TRBJ1-2, with D perhaps TRBD1 (6 bases). CDR3 length equals 14 residues. Looked up from germline, CDR1 is SNHLY and CDR2 is FYNNEI. Trimming left V 2 bases short and J 6 bases short, with 13 bases between. CDR3 DNA: TGTGCCAGCAGTGAAACCACAGGGCTGAATGGCTACACCTTC. Its translation: CASSETTGLNGYTF.

CDR3 sequence (DNA): TGCAGTGCTCCGAACGCCAGGGGGTTGGACGAGCAGTACTTC. This sequence encodes CSAPNARGLDEQYF. The chain is built from TRBV20-1 and TRBJ2-5, with 7 nucleotides matching TRBD1. The DNA end favors TRBJ2-7, so the J call may be wrong. The CDR3 runs to 14 residues. The germline V gene encodes CDR1 DFQATT and CDR2 SNEGSKA (reference sequence).